The rows below give T cell receptor beta chains drawn from one sample of a study of shared clonotypes between healthy human individuals. Using immunoSEQ multiplex PCR, the repertoire was profiled, and TCRdb retains in-frame clones only, with some absent. The top ten hold around 0.13% of the sample, which has 2 million to 2.5 million clones, 95% seen once. Source material: naive CD4+ T cells sorted from blood. Receptor source: a man aged 18 to 30 in good health. Each CDR3 is given with its conserved first and last residue. The D gene is left open where the match is weak. Clone sizes are given selectively: once, few, many, or a class where the clone is expanded.

v_call,d_call,clone_size,j_call,cdr3_aa,cdr3_nt
TRBV5-1,TRBD2,once,TRBJ2-3,CASSVGLAGRDTQYF,TGCGCCAGCAGCGTGGGACTAGCGGGGAGAGATACGCAGTATTTT
TRBV6-5,NA,NA,TRBJ2-7,CASSYSGGGGYEQYF,TGTGCCAGCAGTTACTCTGGGGGAGGAGGCTACGAGCAGTACTTC
TRBV28,TRBD1,NA,TRBJ2-5,CASSLVGTGGAAETQYF,TGTGCCAGCAGTTTAGTAGGGACAGGGGGCGCGGCGGAGACCCAGTACTTC
TRBV5-1,NA,NA,TRBJ2-7,CASSLVRGAQQYF,TGCGCCAGCAGCTTGGTTCGGGGGGCGCAACAGTACTTC
TRBV6-1,NA,NA,TRBJ2-7,CASIAGPSYEQYF,TGTGCCAGCATAGCAGGGCCATCCTACGAGCAGTACTTC
TRBV6-5,TRBD2,NA,TRBJ2-1,CASSSLTSGGRNEQFF,TGTGCCAGCAGTTCCCTGACTAGCGGGGGGCGGAATGAGCAGTTCTTC
TRBV10-1,NA,NA,TRBJ2-2,CASSGNTGELFF,TGCGCCAGCAGTGGGAACACCGGGGAGCTGTTTTTT
TRBV6-6,NA,NA,TRBJ1-6,CASRDKSSSPLHF,TGTGCCAGCAGAGACAAGAGTTCTTCACCCCTCCACTTT
TRBV7-9,NA,NA,TRBJ1-2,CASSSDGGVYGYTF,TGTGCCAGCAGCTCGGACGGTGGGGTGTATGGCTACACCTTC
TRBV29-1,TRBD2,NA,TRBJ2-1,CSVAYRLAGGRNEQFF,TGCAGCGTTGCGTACCGACTAGCGGGGGGTCGAAATGAGCAGTTCTTC
TRBV11-2,NA,NA,TRBJ2-1,CASSLDRGGYNEQFF,TGTGCCAGCAGCTTAGATCGGGGCGGGTACAATGAGCAGTTCTTC
TRBV6-1,TRBD1,NA,TRBJ1-1,CASRGTGETEAFF,TGTGCCAGCAGGGGGACAGGGGAAACTGAAGCTTTCTTT
TRBV28,NA,NA,TRBJ1-6,CASSLPGLTNSPLHF,TGTGCCAGCAGTTTGCCGGGACTGACCAATTCACCCCTCCACTTT
TRBV4-3,NA,once,TRBJ2-7,CASSQDAGRYEQYF,TGCGCCAGCAGCCAAGATGCGGGCAGATACGAGCAGTACTTC
TRBV7-2,NA,NA,TRBJ2-7,CASSLIIGGSYEQYF,TGTGCCAGCAGCTTAATTATTGGGGGGTCCTACGAGCAGTACTTC
TRBV13,NA,NA,TRBJ1-1,CASSLSFGQLIYEAFF,TGTGCCAGCAGCTTATCATTCGGACAGCTAATTTATGAAGCTTTCTTT
TRBV7-9,NA,NA,TRBJ2-7,CASSPKSSSEYEQYF,TGTGCCAGCAGCCCGAAGAGCTCCAGTGAGTACGAGCAGTACTTC
TRBV6-6,TRBD2,NA,TRBJ2-5,CASRLAGQETQYF,TGTGCCAGCAGACTAGCGGGCCAAGAGACCCAGTACTTC
TRBV5-1,NA,NA,TRBJ2-6,CASSLGRPSSGANVLTF,TGCGCCAGCAGCTTGGGTCGCCCAAGCTCTGGGGCCAACGTCCTGACTTTC
TRBV6-6,NA,NA,TRBJ2-1,CASSFSGSYNEQFF,TGTGCCAGCAGTTTTAGCGGCTCCTACAATGAGCAGTTCTTC
TRBV10-3,NA,NA,TRBJ2-3,CAISGRDLFTDTQYF,TGTGCCATCAGTGGGCGGGACCTCTTCACAGATACGCAGTATTTT
TRBV5-1,TRBD1,NA,TRBJ2-7,CASSLDWGTGREQYF,TGCGCCAGCAGCTTGGACTGGGGGACAGGGAGGGAGCAGTACTTC
TRBV18,TRBD2,NA,TRBJ2-7,CASSLTSGEVYEQYF,TGTGCCAGCTCATTGACTAGCGGGGAAGTTTACGAGCAGTACTTC
TRBV11-2,NA,NA,TRBJ2-7,CASSWRQSAYEQYF,TGTGCCAGCAGCTGGAGACAGTCCGCCTACGAGCAGTACTTC
TRBV11-3,NA,NA,TRBJ2-7,CASSPRGNTYEQYF,TGTGCCAGCAGCCCTCGCGGGAACACCTACGAGCAGTACTTC
TRBV28,TRBD1,NA,TRBJ2-5,CASSPVGGEETQYF,TGTGCCAGCAGCCCAGTAGGGGGCGAAGAGACCCAGTACTTC
TRBV7-2,NA,NA,TRBJ2-3,CASSPRRVTDTQYF,TGTGCCAGCAGCCCCCGACGGGTCACAGATACGCAGTATTTT
TRBV6-5,NA,NA,TRBJ1-1,CASRRLDTEAFF,TGTGCCAGCAGAAGACTGGACACTGAAGCTTTCTTT
TRBV27,NA,NA,TRBJ1-1,CASRFQGTTEAFF,TGTGCCAGCAGATTTCAGGGTACCACTGAAGCTTTCTTT
TRBV4-1,TRBD1,NA,TRBJ2-2,CASGSPRDRNTGELFF,TGCGCCAGCGGAAGCCCAAGGGACAGGAACACCGGGGAGCTGTTTTTT
TRBV20-1,NA,NA,TRBJ2-1,CSVPVANPQFF,TGCAGTGTCCCGGTAGCGAATCCGCAGTTCTTC
TRBV5-6,NA,NA,TRBJ1-2,CASKWTGSNYGYTF,TGTGCCAGCAAGTGGACCGGATCTAACTATGGCTACACCTTC
TRBV7-7,NA,NA,TRBJ2-7,CASSRGGSSYEQYF,TGTGCTAGCAGCCGAGGGGGGAGCTCCTACGAGCAGTACTTC
TRBV21-1,NA,NA,TRBJ2-2,CASSAQREGAFGELFF,TGTGCCAGCAGCGCACAACGGGAGGGGGCATTCGGGGAGCTGTTTTTT
TRBV6-5,NA,once,TRBJ2-1,CASITSGSQEGEQFF,TGTGCCAGCATCACCAGCGGTAGCCAGGAAGGTGAGCAGTTCTTC
TRBV7-2,TRBD2,NA,TRBJ2-7,CASSPGTSGNYEQYF,TGTGCCAGCAGCCCGGGGACTAGCGGAAACTACGAGCAGTACTTC
TRBV2,TRBD1,NA,TRBJ1-4,CASSGDRGLEKLFF,TGTGCCAGCAGTGGGGACAGGGGACTTGAAAAACTGTTTTTT
TRBV5-1,NA,NA,TRBJ2-5,CASSLNGQRETQYF,TGCGCCAGCAGCTTGAACGGACAGAGAGAGACCCAGTACTTC
TRBV5-1,TRBD1,NA,TRBJ2-2,CASSLVGQGATGELFF,TGCGCCAGCAGCTTGGTTGGACAGGGGGCCACCGGGGAGCTGTTTTTT
TRBV27,TRBD1,NA,TRBJ1-2,CASSFEAPGQFNYGYTF,TGTGCCAGCAGTTTCGAAGCCCCGGGACAGTTTAACTATGGCTACACCTTC
TRBV5-6,NA,NA,TRBJ2-2,CASSLISGELFF,TGTGCCAGCAGCCTTATCTCCGGGGAGCTGTTTTTT
TRBV2,NA,NA,TRBJ1-6,CASSVREGGYSPLHF,TGTGCCAGCAGTGTAAGGGAGGGGGGTTATTCACCCCTCCACTTT
TRBV10-1,TRBD2,NA,TRBJ2-3,CASSATSGRQDTQYF,TGCGCCAGCAGTGCGACTAGCGGGAGGCAAGATACGCAGTATTTT
TRBV6-4,NA,NA,TRBJ1-1,CASSDPGPNSFMNTEAFF,TGTGCCAGCAGTGACCCAGGACCCAACTCCTTTATGAACACTGAAGCTTTCTTT
TRBV28,NA,few,TRBJ1-6,CASSIGTVDNSPLHF,TGTGCCAGCAGTATCGGGACCGTGGATAATTCACCCCTCCACTTT
TRBV27,NA,NA,TRBJ1-1,CASSLHRNTEAFF,TGTGCCAGCTCATTACACAGGAACACTGAAGCTTTCTTT
TRBV9,NA,NA,TRBJ2-3,CASSGLSTDTQYF,TGTGCCAGCAGCGGATTAAGCACAGATACGCAGTATTTT
TRBV7-9,NA,NA,TRBJ2-1,CASSLTSPLNEQFF,TGTGCCAGCAGCTTAACTAGCCCCCTCAATGAGCAGTTCTTC
TRBV2,TRBD2,once,TRBJ2-2,CASSRTGGPAGELFF,TGTGCCAGCAGTCGTACGGGAGGCCCGGCCGGGGAGCTGTTTTTT
TRBV30,NA,NA,TRBJ1-2,CAWSGTYGYTF,TGTGCCTGGAGTGGGACCTATGGCTACACCTTC
TRBV29-1,NA,NA,TRBJ1-1,CSVEDARLGTEAFF,TGCAGCGTTGAAGACGCCAGGTTAGGCACTGAAGCTTTCTTT
TRBV10-1,NA,NA,TRBJ2-3,CASSVWGAGTDTQYF,TGCGCCAGCAGTGTGTGGGGGGCCGGCACAGATACGCAGTATTTT
TRBV29-1,NA,NA,TRBJ1-2,CSVEDSGVFGGYTF,TGCAGCGTTGAAGATTCGGGGGTTTTTGGCGGCTACACCTTC
TRBV10-3,NA,NA,TRBJ1-5,CAISGDGSNQPQHF,TGTGCCATCAGTGGGGACGGTAGCAATCAGCCCCAGCATTTT